The source of this T cell receptor (beta chain) is a study of T-cell reconstitution after alpha-beta-depleted transplantation in children. Study-wide points: A year post-transplant, T-cell counts and diversity derived mostly from newly produced T cells. In some patients, recipient T cells and intrathymic progenitors surviving conditioning explained high day-60 diversity.

Germline loops: CDR1 SGHVS, CDR2 FNYEAQ. Unmatched junction bases numbered 3, after V lost 1 base and J lost 1 base. CDR3 length equals 16 residues. A remark on this clonotype: The antigen is unknown.

During its preparation, the TCRbeta library received unique molecular identifiers. One entry per CDR3 protein results from TCRdb running MiXCR on the PCR reads. Of some 70,000 distinct CDR3 sequences listed, roughly 4.4% are singletons. The receptor comes from a boy less than two years old who had a stem cell transplant for acute myeloid leukemia, so the T cells may come from the graft donor. The chain employs TRBV7-6 and TRBJ2-3; 9 positions match TRBD2. This specimen consisted of PBMCs, mostly from graft donor cells, obtained 180 days after TCRalphabeta/CD19-depleted stem cell transplant. The CDR3 here is CASSLGGGARTDTQYF. The CDR3 DNA is TGTGCCAGCAGCTTAGGCGGGGGGGCGCGCACAGATACGCAGTATTTT.